The T cell receptor (beta chain) described here comes from a study of blood T cell repertoires in COVID-19. Whole-study context: Samples of COVID-19 (acute and convalescent) were obtained from the United States, Italy and Spain. The analysed material was cDNA or gDNA that came from T cells, B-cell-depleted T cells, or PBMCs.

Authors' analysis steps: For nucleated cells, counts were estimated from reference gene primer amplification. TCRdb's copy holds only in-frame clones and misses some; the assay was immunoSEQ multiplex PCR. The DNA gave D and trimming, while V, J and clone size come from that table. The sample holds 200,000 to 300,000 clones, approximately 87% seen once. This clone showed up just a few times. Germline lookup yields CDR1 SGHTA and CDR2 FQGNSA. Deletions cut 2 bases from V and 0 bases from J, with 10 bases between. The CDR3 is made up of 16 amino acids. The sequence was obtained from a human donor in a cohort sampled during active COVID-19. J is TRBJ2-2 and V is TRBV7-2, with D perhaps TRBD2 (5 bases). Sequenced sample: peripheral blood. The chain's CDR3 is CASSLRRITNTGELFF. The CDR3 region has the DNA TGTGCCAGCAGCTTAAGGAGGATTACGAACACCGGGGAGCTGTTTTTT.